This T cell receptor (beta chain) emerged from a study of beta chain features in type 1 diabetes. As regards this clone: Its antigen is still unknown.

Of the isolated RNA, all was reverse transcribed, and so the sequenced material was expressed TCRB transcripts. Clones were sequenced by immunoSEQ multiplex PCR, and TCRdb holds only the in-frame ones, with some missing. The table records about 290,000 clones, roughly 8% of them present only once. V trimming: 1 base; J trimming: 3 bases; junction bases outside the gene matches: 3. Germline assignment: CDR1 SGHAT and CDR2 FQNNGV. This CDR3 has 15 residues. General study findings and limits: The naive, central memory and Treg TCRB repertoires of patients appeared to be more similar to one another than those of healthy donors. Insertion counts at VDJ junctions were lower in type 1 diabetes patients, who also showed more deletions there.

The specimen was central memory CD4+ T cells from blood. This chain uses TRBV11-2 with TRBJ2-3; 8 nucleotides agree with TRBD1. The sequence was collected from a woman between 18 and 30 years old in good health. In nucleotides, the CDR3 is TGTGCCAGCAGCTTAGTCAGGGGGCGAACAGATACGCAGTATTTT. Translation gives CASSLVRGRTDTQYF.